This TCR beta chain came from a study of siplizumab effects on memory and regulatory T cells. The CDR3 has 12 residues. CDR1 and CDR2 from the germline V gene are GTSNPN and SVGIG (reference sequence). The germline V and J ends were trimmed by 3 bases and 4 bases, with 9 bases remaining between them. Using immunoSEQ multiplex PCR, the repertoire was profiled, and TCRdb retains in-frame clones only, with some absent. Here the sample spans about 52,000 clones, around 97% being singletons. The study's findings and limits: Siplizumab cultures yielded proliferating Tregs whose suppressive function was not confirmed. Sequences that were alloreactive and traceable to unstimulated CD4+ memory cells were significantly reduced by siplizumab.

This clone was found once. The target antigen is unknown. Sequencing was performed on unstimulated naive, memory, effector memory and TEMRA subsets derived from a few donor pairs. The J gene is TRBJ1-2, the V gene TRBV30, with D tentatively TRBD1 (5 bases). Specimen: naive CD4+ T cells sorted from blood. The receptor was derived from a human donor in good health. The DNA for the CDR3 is TGTGCCTGGAGCCCAGGGAGCTATGGCTACACCTTC. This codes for CAWSPGSYGYTF.